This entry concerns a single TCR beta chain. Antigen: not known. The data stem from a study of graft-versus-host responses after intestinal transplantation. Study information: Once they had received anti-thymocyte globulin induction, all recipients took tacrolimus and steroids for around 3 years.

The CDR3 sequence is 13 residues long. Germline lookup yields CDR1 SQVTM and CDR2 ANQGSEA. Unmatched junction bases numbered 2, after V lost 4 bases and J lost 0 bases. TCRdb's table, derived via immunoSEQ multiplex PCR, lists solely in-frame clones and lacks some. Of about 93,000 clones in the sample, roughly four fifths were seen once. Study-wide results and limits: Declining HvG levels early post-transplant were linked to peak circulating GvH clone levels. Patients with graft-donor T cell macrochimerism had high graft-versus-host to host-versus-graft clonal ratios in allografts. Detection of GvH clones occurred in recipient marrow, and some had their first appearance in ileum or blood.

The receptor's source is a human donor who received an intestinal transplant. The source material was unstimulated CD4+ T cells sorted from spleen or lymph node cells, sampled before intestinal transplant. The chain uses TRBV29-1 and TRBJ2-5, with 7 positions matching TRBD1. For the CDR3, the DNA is TGCAGCGTTGCCGGGACAGACCAAGAGACCCAGTACTTC. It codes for CSVAGTDQETQYF.